A single sample gave rise to the 21 T cell receptor beta chains below, sequenced in a study of spatial heterogeneity in lung cancer. Each CDR3 protein gets one entry after TCRdb re-called the 5' RACE reads with MiXCR. The table lists more than 65,000 distinct CDR3 sequences, approximately 12% of them singletons. The time point here: sample taken at primary tumor resection. The authors sequenced whole RNA from tumor, nontumor lung or frozen PBMC without sorting. The specimen was PBMCs, collected at surgery. The source of these receptors is a male donor with early-stage non-small cell lung cancer.

The chain carries TRBV2 and TRBJ2-7; 8 bases line up with TRBD1. The CDR3 sequence is 15 residues long. Germline V gene sequence: CDR1 SNHLY, CDR2 FYNNEI. Germline trimming cut 1 base from V and 3 bases from J; bases unmatched to any gene: 5. The CDR3 DNA sequence: TGTGCCAGCAGTGAAGGGACAGGGTCATTCTACGAGCAGTACTTC. Residues: CASSEGTGSFYEQYF.

By share, this clonotype counts as medium-sized. V gene TRBV2 combines with J gene TRBJ2-2; TRBD1 agrees at 7 bases. Germline loops: CDR1 SNHLY, CDR2 FYNNEI. The CDR3 is 15 amino acids. V was clipped by 8 bases and J by 3 bases; unmatched bases: 9. CDR3 in amino acids: CASEPGTVYTGELFF. The CDR3, as DNA: TGTGCCAGCGAACCAGGGACAGTGTACACCGGGGAGCTGTTTTTT.

The chain carries TRBV11-2 and TRBJ2-1; possibly TRBD2 for D (5 bases). The length of the CDR3 is 15 residues. Germline V gene sequence: CDR1 SGHAT, CDR2 FQNNGV. Trimming cost V 4 bases and J 6 bases, with 16 bases left between them. The CDR3: CASSSSWGALNEQFF. The CDR3 DNA reads TGTGCCAGCAGCTCCTCCTGGGGAGCCCTCAATGAGCAGTTCTTC.

This clonotype was seen only a few times. V and J are TRBV13 and TRBJ2-7; a weak D match, TRBD1 (6 bases). The CDR3 length is 16 residues. CDR1 is PRHDT and CDR2 is FYEKMQ in the germline V gene (reference sequence). Between the trimmed V and J ends, which lost 5 bases and 0 bases, there was a span of 17 bases. CDR3 sequence (DNA): TGTGCCAGCAGCCCAGCAGGGGTAAGAGGCTCCTACGAGCAGTACTTC. Residues: CASSPAGVRGSYEQYF.

The chain joins TRBV12-3 or TRBV12-4 to TRBJ1-1; weak D call: TRBD1 (5 bases). The CDR3 loop spans 15 amino acids. Trimming pared 5 bases from V and 5 bases from J, leaving 18 bases between. In DNA, the CDR3 is TGTGCCAGCAGTACACCCGGGACGGTGAGGACTGAAGCTTTCTTT. This translates into CASSTPGTVRTEAFF.

The V call is TRBV29-1, the J call TRBJ2-5, with TRBD1 matching 7 bases. The CDR3 runs to 17 residues. J gave up 6 bases and V 7 bases, and 23 bases lay outside the gene matches. Germline V gives CDR1 SQVTM, CDR2 ANQGSEA. The CDR3 region is CSATFSGTVIRGQTQYF. CDR3 nucleotides: TGCAGCGCAACCTTCTCCGGGACAGTAATCCGCGGGCAGACCCAGTACTTC.

The chain couples TRBV29-1 to TRBJ2-2, with 8 nucleotides matching TRBD2. This CDR3 contains 15 residues. CDR1 and CDR2 (germline): SQVTM, ANQGSEA. V lost 7 bases to trimming and J lost 4 bases; unmatched junction nucleotides: 11. The chain's CDR3 is CSAKRGGRGTGELFF. In DNA form, the CDR3 reads TGCAGCGCCAAACGGGGGGGGCGAGGCACCGGGGAGCTGTTTTTT.

The chain has TRBV20-1 and TRBJ2-1, with D possibly being TRBD2 (6 bases). Deletions cut 2 bases from V and 8 bases from J, with 10 bases between. Germline assignment: CDR1 DFQATT and CDR2 SNEGSKA (reference sequence). This CDR3 spans 12 amino acids. CDR3 DNA sequence: TGCAGTGCTAGACGGGAGCGGTATGAGCAGTTCTTC. Its translation: CSARRERYEQFF.

The chain is built from TRBV3-1 and TRBJ1-1, with TRBD1 as a possible D gene (5 bases). Trimming took 0 bases from V and 5 from J, leaving 10 bases between them. Germline CDR1 is LGHDT and CDR2 is YNNKEL (reference sequence). This CDR3 comprises 14 residues. The CDR3 DNA is TGTGCCAGCAGCCAAGAGGGGGTTTTGACTGAAGCTTTCTTT. It translates to CASSQEGVLTEAFF.

The rearrangement uses TRBV5-1 and TRBJ2-7, with 10 nucleotides matching TRBD1. Germline assignment: CDR1 SGHRS and CDR2 YFSETQ. This CDR3 is built from 14 residues. Trimming cost V 5 bases and J 3 bases; bases outside gene matches: 5. The chain's CDR3 is CASSTDRGHYEQYF. In DNA, the CDR3 is TGCGCCAGCAGTACTGACAGGGGGCACTACGAGCAGTACTTC.

The V gene is TRBV30, the J gene TRBJ2-1; 7 nucleotides agree with TRBD2. The CDR3 spans 15 residues. Germline V CDR1 and CDR2: GTSNPN, SVGIG (reference sequence). V shed 2 bases, J shed 1 base, and the junction held 5 bases outside the gene matches. The CDR3 spells CAWSRSGMSYNEQFF. The CDR3 DNA follows: TGTGCCTGGAGTAGGAGCGGGATGTCCTACAATGAGCAGTTCTTC.

This clonotype has just a few counts. This sequence joins TRBV5-1 and TRBJ2-3; D might be TRBD2 (5 bases). Per germline, CDR1 SGHRS and CDR2 YFSETQ. V was pared by 4 bases and J by 4 bases, with 22 bases between. This CDR3 comprises 17 residues. The CDR3 DNA reads as TGCGCCAGCAGCGCGGAGGTGAGAGCGTCCGCTTCAGATACGCAGTATTTT. It yields the protein CASSAEVRASASDTQYF.

This chain's CDR3 is CASSYRSPATGELFF. Here the CDR3 DNA reads TGTGCCAGCAGTTATCGTAGTCCGGCGACCGGGGAGCTGTTTTTT. The chain has TRBV6-5 and TRBJ2-2, with no clear D. Deletions cut 3 bases from V and 5 bases from J, with 13 bases between. The CDR3 sequence is 15 residues long. The germline V gene encodes CDR1 MNHEY and CDR2 SVGAGI.

The sample holds a few counts of this clonotype. The V and J genes are TRBV6-6 and TRBJ1-2; maybe TRBD1 (5 bases). This CDR3 spans 14 amino acids. Germline CDR1 reads MNHNY; CDR2 reads SVGAGI (reference sequence). V was clipped by 11 bases and J by 5 bases, with 21 bases between them. The DNA of the CDR3 is TGTGCCTCCCTAGGGGCGGAACTACGATATGGCTACACCTTC. It yields the protein CASLGAELRYGYTF.

This clonotype was observed a handful of times. The CDR3 sequence is CASSDSGQPQHF. CDR3 nucleotide sequence: TGCGCCAGCAGTGATTCCGGTCAGCCCCAGCATTTT. The chain uses TRBV10-1 and TRBJ1-5; no clear D. CDR1 WNHNN and CDR2 SYGVQD come from the germline V gene (reference sequence). This CDR3 is 12 amino acids long. V was pared by 3 bases and J by 6 bases, with 6 bases between.

This clonotype has just a few counts. V is TRBV29-1 and J is TRBJ1-1, with TRBD1 as a possible D gene (6 bases). V was clipped by 6 bases and J by 0 bases, with 17 bases between them. The CDR3 covers 15 residues. The germline CDR1 and CDR2 sequences are SQVTM and ANQGSEA. CDR3 bases: TGCAGCGTCCGACAGGTCCTGACTCTGAACACTGAAGCTTTCTTT. Its protein product is CSVRQVLTLNTEAFF.

The rearrangement links TRBV6-5 to TRBJ1-1; 10 bases line up with TRBD1. Losses at the gene ends were 5 bases for V and 2 bases for J; bases not matched to a gene: 8. CDR1 and CDR2 from the germline V gene are MNHEY and SVGAGI. This CDR3 spans 16 amino acids. CDR3 protein: CASSRHGQGDNTEAFF. For the CDR3, the DNA is TGTGCCAGCAGTCGCCACGGACAGGGGGACAACACTGAAGCTTTCTTT.

This clonotype showed up many times. The genes are TRBV29-1 and TRBJ1-3; 7 nucleotides line up with TRBD1. The V gene's germline CDR1 is SQVTM and CDR2 ANQGSEA. This CDR3 contains 14 residues. The trim removed 3 bases at V and 2 bases at J, leaving 4 bases unmatched. The CDR3, as DNA: TGCAGCGTTGATAACAGGGGAGCTGGAAACACCATATATTTT. Amino acid sequence: CSVDNRGAGNTIYF.

The genes are TRBV14 and TRBJ2-3; the D gene is possibly TRBD2 (6 bases). Trimming took off 0 bases at V and 0 bases at J, with 13 bases between the two ends. The CDR3 is made up of 17 amino acids. CDR1 and CDR2 (germline): SGHDN, FVKESK. In DNA form, the CDR3 reads TGTGCCAGCAGCCAAGATCAGTGGACTACTAGCACAGATACGCAGTATTTT. Amino acids: CASSQDQWTTSTDTQYF.

This chain uses TRBV4-1 with TRBJ2-6, with D possibly matching TRBD1 (6 bases). The CDR3 extends over 15 amino acids. CDR1 and CDR2 from the germline V gene are MGHRA and YSYEKL. The germline V and J ends were trimmed by 4 bases and 4 bases, with 11 bases remaining between them. The DNA for the CDR3 is TGCGCCAGCAGCCCCTGGGGGACAGGGGCCAACGTCCTGACTTTC. Its translation is CASSPWGTGANVLTF.

This clonotype appeared many times. The genes are TRBV29-1 and TRBJ1-2, with a possible D match to TRBD1 (6 bases). Trimming cost V 3 bases and J 4 bases, with 12 bases left between them. The germline gives CDR1 SQVTM, CDR2 ANQGSEA. This CDR3 has 13 residues. The CDR3 bases are TGCAGCGTTGAGTCCCAGGGGTCCTATGGCTACACCTTC. Its translation: CSVESQGSYGYTF.